Listed below are T cell receptor beta chains from one sample, sequenced in a study of blood T cells in healthy people across ages. MiXCR, applied by TCRdb to the 5' RACE reads, yields one record per CDR3 protein. The sample consists of 800,000 to 900,000 distinct CDR3 sequences, approximately 59% of them appearing once. The sequenced material came from blood. The receptors shown here come from a man younger than 40 in good health. Each CDR3 is given with its conserved first and last residue. D genes are given only for firm matches. Clone size is not always given. Where it is, it says once, few, many or a class for expanded clones.

-	TRBD2	TRBV7-2	TRBJ2-3	CASSIIRGGFPDTQYF	TGTGCCAGCAGCATCATACGGGGGGGGTTCCCAGATACGCAGTATTTT
few	-	TRBV20-1	TRBJ1-5	CSARRLDNQPQHF	TGCAGTGCCAGGAGATTGGACAATCAGCCCCAGCATTTT
-	-	TRBV28	TRBJ2-7	CASRHRVYEQYF	TGTGCCAGCAGGCACAGGGTCTACGAGCAGTACTTC
few	-	TRBV12-3/TRBV12-4	TRBJ2-7	CASSSQGHGYEQYF	TGTGCCAGCAGTTCCCAGGGACACGGATACGAGCAGTACTTC
-	-	TRBV5-1	TRBJ2-1	CASSLADYNEQFF	TGCGCCAGCAGCTTAGCAGACTACAATGAGCAGTTCTTC
few	-	TRBV7-8	TRBJ2-5	CASRTPWGVQETQYF	TGTGCCAGCCGCACCCCCTGGGGGGTGCAAGAGACCCAGTACTTC
-	-	TRBV27	TRBJ1-2	CASSSGISFGGYTF	TGTGCCAGCAGTTCCGGGATCTCGTTCGGGGGCTACACCTTC
-	TRBD2	TRBV20-1	TRBJ2-5	CSATAGGQETQYF	TGCAGTGCTACAGCGGGGGGCCAAGAGACCCAGTACTTC
-	-	TRBV29-1	TRBJ1-4	CSVEVAPRAPFF	TGCAGCGTTGAAGTTGCCCCGAGAGCACCGTTTTTT
-	TRBD1	TRBV7-2	TRBJ2-1	CASSWTGEGEQFF	TGTGCCAGCAGCTGGACAGGGGAAGGGGAGCAGTTCTTC
-	TRBD1	TRBV4-1	TRBJ2-5	CASSQDAGGTETQYF	TGCGCCAGCAGCCAAGATGCAGGGGGCACAGAGACCCAGTACTTC
-	-	TRBV6-2/TRBV6-3	TRBJ2-7	CASTLGFGVSYEQYF	TGTGCCAGCACTCTCGGATTTGGGGTCTCCTACGAGCAGTACTTC
-	-	TRBV6-2/TRBV6-3	TRBJ2-4	CASREDRRAKNIQYF	TGTGCCAGCAGGGAGGACAGACGAGCCAAAAACATTCAGTACTTC
few	-	TRBV7-2	TRBJ2-5	CASSTRRGMETQYF	TGTGCCAGCAGCACACGCAGGGGTATGGAGACCCAGTACTTC
-	TRBD2	TRBV7-9	TRBJ2-7	CASSLSGAISYEQYF	TGTGCCAGCAGCCTTAGCGGGGCGATCTCCTACGAGCAGTACTTC
few	TRBD1	TRBV7-2	TRBJ2-1	CASSTGQGRNEQFF	TGTGCCAGCAGCACCGGACAGGGAAGGAATGAGCAGTTCTTC
-	TRBD2	TRBV6-5	TRBJ2-5	CASSYRGGLGETQYF	TGTGCCAGCAGTTACCGGGGGGGCCTCGGGGAGACCCAGTACTTC
few	-	TRBV7-9	TRBJ1-5	CASSLFVATDSNQPQHF	TGTGCCAGCAGCTTATTTGTCGCCACCGATAGCAATCAGCCCCAGCATTTT
few	TRBD1	TRBV20-1	TRBJ1-4	CSARGGQANEKLFF	TGCAGTGCTAGAGGGGGACAGGCCAATGAAAAACTGTTTTTT
-	TRBD1	TRBV29-1	TRBJ2-2	CSAEGGINTGELFF	TGCAGCGCCGAAGGGGGCATTAACACCGGGGAGCTGTTTTTT
-	-	TRBV7-9	TRBJ2-7	CASSLTGMNSYEQYF	TGTGCCAGCAGCTTAACGGGAATGAACTCCTACGAGCAGTACTTC
-	TRBD2	TRBV9	TRBJ2-4	CASSGGGLARDIQYF	TGTGCCAGCAGCGGGGGTGGACTAGCGAGGGACATTCAGTACTTC
-	-	TRBV4-3	TRBJ1-2	CASSQARGGGYTF	TGCGCCAGCAGCCAAGCCAGGGGAGGGGGCTACACCTTC
-	-	TRBV7-2	TRBJ2-3	CASSTRLVGGQYF	TGTGCCAGCAGCACCCGGCTAGTGGGGGGGCAGTATTTT
few	-	TRBV4-3	TRBJ2-6	CASSQDGRGGTGANVLTF	TGCGCCAGCAGCCAAGATGGAAGGGGTGGGACTGGGGCCAACGTCCTGACTTTC
-	TRBD1	TRBV7-2	TRBJ1-4	CASSLVPTGNEKLFF	TGTGCCAGCAGCTTAGTCCCGACAGGGAATGAAAAACTGTTTTTT
few	-	TRBV7-2	TRBJ1-4	CASSLEGGTNEKLFF	TGTGCCAGCAGCTTAGAGGGGGGCACTAATGAAAAACTGTTTTTT
many	TRBD1	TRBV7-2	TRBJ1-1	CASSLGTANTEAFF	TGCGCCAGCAGCTTAGGGACAGCGAACACTGAAGCTTTCTTT
few	-	TRBV24-1	TRBJ1-2	CATNNPTAGVYNYGYTF	TGTGCCACCAACAATCCCACGGCAGGAGTGTATAACTATGGCTACACCTTC
-	-	TRBV29-1	TRBJ2-7	CSGATGLGEQYF	TGCAGTGGGGCCACAGGGTTGGGCGAGCAGTACTTC
-	-	TRBV6-5	TRBJ2-7	CASSYSMGQGAYEQYF	TGTGCCAGCAGTTATTCCATGGGGCAGGGAGCCTACGAGCAGTACTTC
-	TRBD1	TRBV10-1	TRBJ1-2	CASSECRTGAKNYGYTF	TGCGCCAGCAGTGAGTGTAGGACAGGGGCGAAAAACTATGGCTACACCTTC
few	-	TRBV24-1	TRBJ2-7	CATSETGTPSYEQYF	TGTGCCACCAGTGAAACAGGGACCCCATCCTACGAGCAGTACTTC
-	-	TRBV5-5	TRBJ1-2	CASSQEPPISNYGYTF	TGTGCCAGCAGCCAGGAGCCGCCGATCTCTAACTATGGCTACACCTTC
few	-	TRBV5-1	TRBJ2-1	CASSLVGVSYNEQFF	TGCGCCAGCAGCTTGGTGGGGGTTTCCTACAATGAGCAGTTCTTC
-	TRBD1	TRBV10-3	TRBJ2-6	CAIRGQGANGANVLTF	TGTGCCATCAGGGGACAGGGGGCAAATGGGGCCAACGTCCTGACTTTC
-	-	TRBV20-1	TRBJ1-2	CSATGQDNYGYTF	TGCAGTGCTACGGGTCAGGATAACTATGGCTACACCTTC
-	TRBD2	TRBV6-1	TRBJ2-3	CASSVRGVASTDTQYF	TGTGCCAGCAGTGTTCGGGGGGTCGCTAGCACAGATACGCAGTATTTT
-	-	TRBV20-1	TRBJ2-7	CSARDEREQYF	TGCAGTGCTAGAGATGAACGCGAGCAGTACTTC
-	TRBD1	TRBV7-2	TRBJ2-7	CASSLSHRGRLSYEQYF	TGTGCCAGCAGCTTATCTCACAGGGGAAGACTCTCCTACGAGCAGTACTTC
-	TRBD1	TRBV6-1	TRBJ2-7	CASSGQGSFYEQYF	TGTGCCAGCAGTGGACAGGGTTCGTTCTACGAGCAGTACTTC
-	-	TRBV21-1	TRBJ1-2	CATEGQGINYGYTF	TGTGCCACCGAGGGGCAGGGTATTAACTATGGCTACACCTTC
-	-	TRBV7-2	TRBJ2-5	CASSLEQGGETQYF	TGTGCCAGCAGCTTAGAACAGGGAGGAGAGACCCAGTACTTC
-	TRBD2	TRBV12-3/TRBV12-4	TRBJ2-3	CASSPSGASTDTQYF	TGTGCCAGCAGTCCTAGCGGAGCATCCACAGATACGCAGTATTTT
-	-	TRBV9	TRBJ2-7	CASSASGHLYNEQYF	TGTGCCAGCAGCGCCTCGGGACACCTCTACAATGAGCAGTACTTC
-	TRBD1	TRBV5-1	TRBJ2-7	CASSLPGTGGLYEQYF	TGCGCCAGCAGCTTGCCAGGGACAGGGGGTCTCTACGAGCAGTACTTC
-	-	TRBV7-9	TRBJ1-4	CASSLMDTTNEKLFF	TGTGCCAGCAGCTTGATGGACACGACTAATGAAAAACTGTTTTTT
-	-	TRBV7-2	TRBJ2-5	CASSYYGETQYF	TGTGCCAGCAGCTACTACGGGGAGACCCAGTACTTC
-	TRBD1	TRBV25-1	TRBJ1-2	CASSETGGIYYGYTF	TGTGCCAGCAGTGAAACAGGGGGCATTTACTATGGCTACACCTTC
once	TRBD2	TRBV20-1	TRBJ2-7	CSATRTSGAFYEQYF	TGCAGTGCTACGCGGACTAGCGGGGCTTTCTACGAGCAGTACTTC
few	-	TRBV6-1	TRBJ2-3	CAGHLGPASTDTQYF	TGTGCCGGGCACTTAGGACCGGCTAGCACAGATACGCAGTATTTT
-	TRBD2	TRBV20-1	TRBJ2-5	CSASGLAGLGETQYF	TGCAGTGCTAGTGGACTAGCGGGGCTGGGTGAGACCCAGTACTTC
-	-	TRBV12-3/TRBV12-4	TRBJ2-3	CASRSGPSTDTQYF	TGTGCCAGCAGGTCAGGGCCTAGCACAGATACGCAGTATTTT